What follows describes a single TCR beta chain. It has no known antigen specificity. No base-level quality is on record; no much larger clone is a single base apart. In light of the paper, this sample's time point label describes: baseline before first vaccination. The sample's treatment or condition label is to be understood as: meningococcal conjugate vaccine given as trial control. Samples from vaccinated people were obtained from the UK trials COV001 and COV002, which included a single-blind randomized controlled phase 2/3 trial of AZD1222 (ChAdOx1 nCoV-19) in healthy adults. Trial participant PBMC samples were collected at day 0 and day 28 after the second dose for TCRbeta chain sequencing. The CDR3 regions of human TCRbeta chains were analyzed by immunosequencing. The paper's data handling went like this. Repertoire TCRs were matched against a reference library of SARS-CoV-2-specific TCRs generated with the MIRA antigen-specificity platform. Breadth was defined as the fraction of unique TCRs that were SARS-CoV-2-associated, and depth was defined as the fraction of total T cells that were SARS-CoV-2-associated. Each spike-specific TCR was assigned to its reactive spike region and to a CD4 or CD8 class using the MIRA data. Log10-transformed breadth and depth values were compared by one-way ANOVA with Sidak's multiple comparisons tests. The source is immuneACCESS, and TCRdb retained only in-frame sequences with V and J called. Part of the clones is not carried over; for the studies checked, unresolved V genes explain less than half of this, and the remainder is unexplained. V, J and clone size are those of that table, while D and trimming were read from the DNA. The sample contains tens of thousands of clones, around 91% of them found a single time. The top ten constitute roughly 5.5% of the sample.

The data were obtained in a study of T cell responses to AZD1222 COVID-19 vaccine (dated by TCRdb to the early 2020s). With regard to the full study: A total of 233 trial participants underwent TCR sequencing, of whom more than 200 had received two doses of AZD1222 and around 26 had received two doses of the MenACWY control vaccine. Trial participants were enrolled into age subgroups of 18-55, 56-69 and 70-plus years, which contained around 150, 28 and 57 TCR-sequenced participants, respectively.

Results the study describes overall, beyond this receptor: The 56-69-year group was small, and its depth increase did not reach significance, likely because of low power. Reportedly, close to half of the unique spike-specific TCRs recognized epitopes lying outside the regions that are mutated in the B.1.351 and B.1.1.7 variants. Conclusions about previously exposed vaccinees were limited because only a handful of AZD1222 recipients were SARS-CoV-2 seropositive at baseline. Because no day 14 peak-response samples were available, the repertoires could be characterized only after the peak T cell response. Participants were mostly white British, with more females than males. The authors suggested clonal diversity may have been underestimated. A significant rise in spike-specific TCR breadth and depth was observed after two AZD1222 doses relative to day 0 and relative to MenACWY recipients. The whole spike protein was spanned by vaccine-associated CD4 TCRs, and dominant responses were seen in regions 160-218 and 743-854.

This TCR was sampled from an adult in good health. Sequences were derived from peripheral blood, sampled on day 0 of MenACWY control vaccination.

The CDR3 region has the sequence CAISAGQTVSYEQYF. The base sequence is TGTGCCATCAGTGCGGGACAGACAGTCTCCTACGAGCAGTACTTC. The chain links TRBV10-3 with TRBJ2-7, and TRBD1 aligns with 7 junction nucleotides. As encoded in the germline V gene, CDR1 is ENHRY while CDR2 is SYGVKD. The CDR3 holds 15 amino acids from the cysteine to the phenylalanine. Here the CDR3 DNA is all that survives: 45 bases in frame from base 1. Here V drops 4 bases and J drops 0 bases, and the junction holds 6 bases not matched to any gene.